This TCR beta chain was identified during a study of breast tumors, draining lymph nodes, adjacent tissues. Notes on the study in general: Luminal-like breast cancer showed significantly greater tumor-nontumor repertoire similarity than basal-like breast cancer did. Data only fit, rather than demonstrated, lymph node origin of most tumor T cells. Tumors had less TCR diversity than lymph nodes, more than nontumor tissue.

Via MiXCR, TCRdb re-called the multiplex PCR reads, giving one row per CDR3 protein. The sample shows about 270,000 distinct CDR3 sequences, roughly 30% of them seen only once. This clonotype was detected ten times or more. Its antigen is still unknown. From germline, CDR1 is SGHVS and CDR2 FNYEAQ. This CDR3 contains 14 residues. Trimming stripped 1 base from V and 8 bases from J, with 11 bases between. Axillary draining lymph nodes of breast cancer patients supplied the node samples. Input material: axillary lymph node tissue. This clonotype originated in a female donor with breast cancer. Some clones in this sample may be carry-over from other donors' samples. This chain uses TRBV7-6 with TRBJ1-4; D possibly corresponds to TRBD1 (5 bases). The CDR3 loop reads CASSLEGLNEKLFF. The CDR3 region has the DNA TGTGCCAGCAGCTTAGAGGGGCTTAACGAAAAACTGTTTTTT.